The next 18 T cell receptor beta chains were all read from a single sample in a study of blood T cell repertoires in COVID-19 (dated by TCRdb to between 2020 and 2021). The library was obtained by the immunoSEQ multiplex PCR assay. Imported from immuneACCESS, the table was reduced by TCRdb to in-frame sequences with V and J called. These copies leave out some clones; in studies compared against another copy, an unresolved V gene accounts for under half, and the cause of the remainder is not known. For this sample there are about 170,000 clones; around four fifths appear just once. The top ten hold about 3.6% of the sample. Sequenced material: PBMCs or T cells enriched from blood (not recorded which). Receptor source: a woman aged 45-60 years in a cohort exposed to, infected with or recovered from COVID-19 (not recorded which).

The chain joins TRBV11-1 to TRBJ1-2, with 7 nucleotides matching TRBD1. CDR1 and CDR2 from the germline V gene are SGHAT and FQDESV (reference sequence). V lost 5 bases, J lost 1 base, and 4 bases stayed unmatched. CDR3 size: 14 residues. The DNA for the CDR3 is TGTGCCAGCAGCCTGTACAGGGGTAACTATGGCTACACCTTC. Translation gives CASSLYRGNYGYTF.

The V call is TRBV7-9, the J call TRBJ1-4, with TRBD1 matching 7 bases. CDR1 is SEHNR, CDR2 FQNEAQ, per germline (reference sequence). There are 16 residues in the CDR3. The V segment lost 5 bases and the J segment 5 bases; nucleotides outside the gene matches: 11. DNA of the CDR3: TGTGCCAGCAGCCTGAGGGGGACAGCTTTGAATGAAAAACTGTTTTTT. Protein sequence: CASSLRGTALNEKLFF.

This clone turned up a few times. The chain is built from TRBV27 and TRBJ1-2; 8 nucleotides match TRBD1. Germline V gene sequence: CDR1 MNHEY, CDR2 SMNVEV (reference sequence). Losses at the gene ends were 6 bases for V and 3 bases for J; bases not matched to a gene: 6. This CDR3 has 14 residues. The CDR3 bases are TGTGCCAGCAGGGGGGCAGGGGGCCACTATGGCTACACCTTC. Protein product: CASRGAGGHYGYTF.

This sequence joins TRBV4-2 and TRBJ2-2, with D unclear. Per the germline V gene, CDR1 is LGHNA and CDR2 is YNFKEQ. This CDR3 contains 16 residues. V was shortened by 1 base and J by 0 bases, with 9 bases between the two germline ends. CDR3 in amino acids: CASSQAAVPNTGELFF. CDR3 sequence (DNA): TGTGCCAGCAGCCAAGCCGCAGTCCCGAACACCGGGGAGCTGTTTTTT.

The chain is built from TRBV25-1 and TRBJ2-7, with D perhaps TRBD1 (6 bases). This CDR3 is built from 15 residues. V dropped 5 bases and J dropped 3 bases, with 17 bases sitting between them. In germline, CDR1 is MGHDK, CDR2 SYGVNS. CDR3 in amino acids: CASSSWGRTDYEQYF. CDR3 bases: TGTGCCAGCAGTTCATGGGGACGGACAGACTACGAGCAGTACTTC.

V is TRBV27 and J is TRBJ1-5, with D hard to call. V was pared by 6 bases and J by 2 bases, with 14 bases between. The CDR3 runs to 15 residues. CDR1 is MNHEY and CDR2 is SMNVEV in the germline V gene (reference sequence). The DNA for the CDR3 is TGTGCCAGCAGGGCCCCCGGGTTGGGCAATCAGCCCCAGCATTTT. It encodes CASRAPGLGNQPQHF.

The chain carries TRBV24-1 and TRBJ2-1; 11 bases are shared with TRBD1. V dropped 3 bases and J dropped 7; count of bases not matched to a gene: 7. The length of the CDR3 is 16 residues. In germline, CDR1 is KGHDR, CDR2 SFDVKD. The CDR3 DNA sequence: TGTGCCACCAGTGATCCCGGACAGGGGGCTGAGAATGAGCAGTTCTTC. It yields the protein CATSDPGQGAENEQFF.

This clone occurred once. The V call is TRBV18, the J call TRBJ2-5, with TRBD2 as a possible D gene (5 bases). V was shortened by 3 bases and J by 3 bases, with 11 bases between the two germline ends. CDR3 length equals 14 residues. Germline CDR1 KGHSH, CDR2 LQKENI. In DNA, the CDR3 is TGTGCCAGCTCACCCCGGGTGGGAGAAGAGACCCAGTACTTC. Translation: CASSPRVGEETQYF.

The V call is TRBV15, the J call TRBJ2-2, with 11 bases aligning to TRBD1. The germline V gene encodes CDR1 LNHNV and CDR2 YYDKDF (reference sequence). This CDR3 contains 18 residues. V shed 3 bases, J shed 4 bases, and the junction held 10 bases outside the gene matches. The CDR3 loop is CATSRRTGGIKGTGELFF. In DNA, the CDR3 is TGTGCCACCAGCAGGAGGACAGGGGGCATAAAGGGCACCGGGGAGCTGTTTTTT.

The V gene is TRBV5-6, the J gene TRBJ2-7; possible D gene TRBD2, 5 bases. V gave up 3 bases and J gave up 4 bases, with 11 bases separating them. Germline assignment: CDR1 SGHDT and CDR2 YYEEEE. This CDR3 comprises 13 residues. The CDR3 loop reads CASSWARGYEQYF. The CDR3 DNA reads TGTGCCAGCAGCTGGGCACGAGGGTACGAGCAGTACTTC.

On this clone: The identical CDR3 is also encoded by other nucleotide sequences in the sample. The chain is built from TRBV7-9 and TRBJ2-5, with 9 bases matching TRBD1. The CDR3 sequence is 14 residues long. In germline, CDR1 is SEHNR, CDR2 FQNEAQ (reference sequence). V dropped 1 base and J dropped 5; count of bases not matched to a gene: 2. The CDR3 reads CASSLDRGRETQYF. The CDR3 DNA reads TGTGCCAGCAGCTTAGACAGGGGGCGGGAGACCCAGTACTTC.

This clone has a single count. The V gene is TRBV19, the J gene TRBJ2-6, with D unclear. The CDR3 spans 16 residues. Germline values: CDR1 LNHDA, CDR2 SQIVND (reference sequence). Between the trimmed V and J ends, which lost 4 bases and 0 bases, there was a span of 10 bases. CDR3 residues: CASSSLTISGANVLTF. The CDR3 nucleotides read TGTGCCAGTAGTAGCCTCACAATCTCTGGGGCCAACGTCCTGACTTTC.

CDR3 coding DNA: TGTGCCACCTACGGAGGGTCCCCCCAAGAGACCCAGTACTTC. It codes for CATYGGSPQETQYF. The rearrangement links TRBV2 to TRBJ2-5, with a tentative D call TRBD2 (6 bases). Deletions cut 10 bases from V and 1 base from J, with 16 bases between. CDR3 length: 14 residues. CDR1 is SNHLY, CDR2 FYNNEI, per germline.

The chain joins TRBV7-8 to TRBJ1-5; the match to TRBD1 covers 7 bases. Germline V CDR1 and CDR2: SGHVS, FQNEAQ. This CDR3 is 19 amino acids long. J was trimmed by 1 base and V by 1 base; bases with no gene match: 13. CDR3 in amino acids: CASSLEFSGGGKSNQPQHF. The CDR3 DNA reads TGTGCCAGCAGCTTAGAGTTTTCTGGAGGGGGCAAGAGCAATCAGCCCCAGCATTTT.

This chain connects TRBV4-2 to TRBJ2-5; 8 nucleotides line up with TRBD2. This CDR3 is built from 15 residues. The V gene end was trimmed by 6 bases and the J gene end by 5 bases; junction bases not matched to a gene: 11. Germline-derived CDR1 and CDR2 are LGHNA and YNFKEQ. The CDR3 spells CASSHQREKGETQYF. DNA for the CDR3: TGTGCCAGCAGTCACCAGCGGGAGAAAGGCGAGACCCAGTACTTC.

The chain couples TRBV28 to TRBJ1-2; D is unclear. The CDR3 length is 14 residues. V lost 4 bases, J lost 2 bases, and 11 bases lay in between. Germline lookup yields CDR1 MDHEN and CDR2 SYDVKM. In nucleotides, the CDR3 is TGTGCCAGCAGTTCTCCCCCCGGGAACTATGGCTACACCTTC. It codes for CASSSPPGNYGYTF.

The chain joins TRBV27 to TRBJ2-3; 11 bases agree with TRBD2. This CDR3 contains 15 residues. The junction had 2 bases not matched to a gene; V was cut back by 3 bases and J by 3 bases. The germline CDR1 and CDR2 sequences are MNHEY and SMNVEV (reference sequence). Here the CDR3 reads CASSFGTSGTDTQYF. CDR3 nucleotide sequence: TGTGCCAGCAGTTTCGGGACTAGCGGAACAGATACGCAGTATTTT.

V is TRBV19 and J is TRBJ1-4; D unclear. The V end lost 3 bases, the J end lost 8 bases, and 13 bases lay between the germline ends. This CDR3 comprises 14 residues. In germline, CDR1 is LNHDA, CDR2 SQIVND (reference sequence). CDR3 bases: TGTGCCAGTAGTATGGAAGGACTCAGCGAAAAACTGTTTTTT. Its translation: CASSMEGLSEKLFF. Supplemented by reference TRBV19 and TRBJ1-4, the full variable domain reads DGGITQSPKYLFRKEGQNVTLSCEQNLNHDAMYWYRQDPGQGLRLIYYSQIVNDFQKGDIAEGYSVSREKKESFPLTVTSAQKNPTAFYLCASSMEGLSEKLFFGSGTQLSVL.